This T cell receptor beta chain was recorded in a study of blood T cell repertoires in COVID-19 (dated by TCRdb to the early 2020s). Context from the whole study: Collaborator samples came from the United States, Italy and Spain and covered acute and convalescent phases of COVID-19. The material from the prospective study consisted of cDNA or gDNA derived from T cells, B-cell-depleted T cells, or PBMCs. Deeply sampled blood TCRbeta repertoires from subjects exposed to, actively infected with, or recovered from COVID-19 were included in the dataset. The repertoires were released in a freely available public database meant as a resource for research on the immune response to SARS-CoV-2. Samples came from the ongoing ImmuneRACE study (first 160 participants) plus 1,254 subjects from 6 global collaborators. A de-identified subject ID, COVID-19 status, age in years and sex were almost always included in the sample metadata. Where available, HLA class I and class II types were taken from metadata supplied by the sample provider and were not determined by assay-based typing. The paper as a whole reports these results and caveats: The amount of clinical and demographic metadata varied by source and participant and was provided uncurated.

TCRbeta CDR3 regions were amplified from genomic DNA by means of the immunoSEQ Assay, a bias-controlled multiplex PCR. The paper's data handling went like this. Within the assay, amplification of reference gene primers was used to estimate how many nucleated cells each sample contained. To quantify the absolute abundance of each unique TCRbeta CDR3 rearrangement, sequence reads were collapsed and filtered. For each sample, productive Simpson clonality was calculated as the square root of Simpson's diversity index over productive rearrangements. TCRdb's version of the immuneACCESS table is confined to in-frame rearrangements and falls short of the full clone set. An unresolved V gene accounts for under half of the shortfall where checked; the remainder is of unknown origin. The V and J calls and clone size are taken from that table; D and trimming were inferred from the DNA. The sample table holds some 120,000 clones, of which approximately 90% were seen once. 1.8% of the sample rests with the top ten.

On this clone itself: The antigen this receptor binds is unknown. There are no base qualities to consult, and no much larger clone falls within one base.

V gives up 4 bases and J gives up 3 bases, and the segment between their germline ends measures 17 bases. CDR1 SGHRS and CDR2 YFSETQ are derived from the germline V gene. The cysteine opens and the phenylalanine closes a CDR3 of 16 amino acids. Kept here is only the CDR3 DNA, which spans 48 bases and is read in frame from base 1. Collaborating institutions collected whole blood in K2EDTA tubes following their own protocols. For TCRbeta analysis, collaborators shipped samples in one of three forms: frozen whole blood, isolated PBMCs, or DNA extracted from either of those sample types. This receptor chain uses TRBV5-1 and TRBJ1-3; the D gene assignment is ambiguous. The TCR comes from a human donor with active COVID-19. The donor label of this sample is uncertain. The sequencing sample was made of peripheral blood. The base sequence is TGCGCCAGCAGCCCTCGAGTGGCAGGAGGTGGAAACACCATATATTTT. Its protein product is CASSPRVAGGGNTIYF.